This TCR beta chain was obtained from a study of PD-1 blockade in classical Hodgkin lymphoma. Repertoires were generated with immunoSEQ multiplex PCR, while TCRdb's copy carries only in-frame clones and drops some. Among tens of thousands of clones listed, less than 75% were seen once. J lost 1 base, V lost 6 bases, and 5 bases had no gene match. The CDR3 consists of 15 residues. Germline values: CDR1 MNHNS, CDR2 SASEGT. Documented time point: cycle 4 day 1 (C4D1), after five to seven weeks of nivolumab. All patients experienced relapse after autologous stem cell transplantation, and brentuximab vedotin exposure was variable.

The sample in question was peripheral blood mononuclear cells (PBMCs), obtained before the fourth cycle of nivolumab. The chain has TRBV6-1 and TRBJ2-2; 7 positions match TRBD1. The TCR sequence derives from a human donor with classical Hodgkin lymphoma. The CDR3 reads CASRFGTENTGELFF. The CDR3 bases are TGTGCCAGCAGGTTCGGGACAGAGAACACCGGGGAGCTGTTTTTT.